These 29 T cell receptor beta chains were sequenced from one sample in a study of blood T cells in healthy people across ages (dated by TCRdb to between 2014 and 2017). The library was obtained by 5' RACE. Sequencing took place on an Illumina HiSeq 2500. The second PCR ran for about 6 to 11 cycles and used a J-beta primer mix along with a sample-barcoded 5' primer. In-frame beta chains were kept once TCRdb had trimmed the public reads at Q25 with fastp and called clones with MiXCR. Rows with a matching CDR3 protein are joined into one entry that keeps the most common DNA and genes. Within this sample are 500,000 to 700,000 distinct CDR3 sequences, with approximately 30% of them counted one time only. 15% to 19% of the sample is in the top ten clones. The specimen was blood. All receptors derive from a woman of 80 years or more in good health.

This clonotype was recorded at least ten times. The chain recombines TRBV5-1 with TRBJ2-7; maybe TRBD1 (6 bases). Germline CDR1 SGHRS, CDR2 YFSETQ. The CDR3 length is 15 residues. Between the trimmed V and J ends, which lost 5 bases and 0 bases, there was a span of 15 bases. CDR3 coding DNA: TGCGCCAGCAGTGGTTTCGGACAGAGCTCCTACGAGCAGTACTTC. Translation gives CASSGFGQSSYEQYF.

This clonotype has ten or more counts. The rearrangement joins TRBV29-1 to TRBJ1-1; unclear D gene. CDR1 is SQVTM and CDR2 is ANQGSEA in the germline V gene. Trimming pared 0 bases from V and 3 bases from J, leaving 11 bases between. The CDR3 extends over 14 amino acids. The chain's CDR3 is CSVEDIRTDTEAFF. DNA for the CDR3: TGCAGCGTTGAAGATATCAGGACGGACACTGAAGCTTTCTTT.

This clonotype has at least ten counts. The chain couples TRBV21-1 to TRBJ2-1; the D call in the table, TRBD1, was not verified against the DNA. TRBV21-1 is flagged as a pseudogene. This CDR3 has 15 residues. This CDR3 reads CASSSSRQGEDEQFF. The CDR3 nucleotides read TGTGCCAGCAGCAGTAGCCGACAGGGTGAGGATGAGCAGTTCTTC.

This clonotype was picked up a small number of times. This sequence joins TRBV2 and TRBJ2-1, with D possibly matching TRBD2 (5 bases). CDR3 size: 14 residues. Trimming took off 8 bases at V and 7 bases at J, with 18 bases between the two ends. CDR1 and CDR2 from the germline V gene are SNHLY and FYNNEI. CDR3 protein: CASRGSLVRNEQFF. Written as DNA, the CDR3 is TGTGCCAGCCGAGGGAGTCTCGTTAGGAATGAGCAGTTCTTC.

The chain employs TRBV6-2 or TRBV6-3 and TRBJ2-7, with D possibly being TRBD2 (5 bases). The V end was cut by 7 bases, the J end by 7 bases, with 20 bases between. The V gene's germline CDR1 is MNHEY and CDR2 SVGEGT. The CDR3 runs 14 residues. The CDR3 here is CASTPGDRYNEQYF. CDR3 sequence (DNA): TGTGCCAGCACTCCCGGGGATCGGTACAATGAGCAGTACTTC.

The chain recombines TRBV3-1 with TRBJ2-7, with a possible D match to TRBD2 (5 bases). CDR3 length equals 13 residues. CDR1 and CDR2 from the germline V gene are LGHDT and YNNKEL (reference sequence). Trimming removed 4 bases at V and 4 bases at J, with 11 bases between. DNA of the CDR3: TGTGCCAGCAGCCTTCAAACGGGGTACGAGCAGTACTTC. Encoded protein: CASSLQTGYEQYF.

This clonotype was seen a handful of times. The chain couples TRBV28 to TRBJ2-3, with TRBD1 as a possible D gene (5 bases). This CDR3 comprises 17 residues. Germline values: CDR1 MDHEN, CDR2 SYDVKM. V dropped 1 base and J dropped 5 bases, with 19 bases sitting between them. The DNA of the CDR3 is TGTGCCAGCAGTTTATTCGAGTCTGGGCAGGGCAAAGATACGCAGTATTTT. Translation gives CASSLFESGQGKDTQYF.

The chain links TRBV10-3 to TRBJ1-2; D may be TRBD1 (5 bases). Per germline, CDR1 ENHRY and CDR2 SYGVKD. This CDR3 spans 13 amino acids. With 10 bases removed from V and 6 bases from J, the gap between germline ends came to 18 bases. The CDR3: CATRSGTENGYTF. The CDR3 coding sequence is TGTGCCACCAGAAGCGGGACGGAGAATGGCTACACCTTC.

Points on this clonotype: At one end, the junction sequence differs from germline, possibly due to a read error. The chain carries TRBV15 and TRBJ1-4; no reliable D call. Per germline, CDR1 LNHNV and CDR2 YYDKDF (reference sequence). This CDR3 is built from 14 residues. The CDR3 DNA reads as TGTGCCTCCAGCAGAGTAGGGTTTAATGAAAAACTGTTTTTT. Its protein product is CASSRVGFNEKLFF.

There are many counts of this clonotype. CDR3 in amino acids: CASSAWTGNGYTF. CDR3 DNA: TGTGCCAGCAGCGCTTGGACAGGGAATGGCTACACCTTC. The chain links TRBV7-2 to TRBJ1-2; 8 bases are a match to TRBD1. CDR3 length: 13 amino acids. From germline, CDR1 is SGHTA and CDR2 FQGNSA. With V trimmed by 5 bases and J by 6 bases, 5 bases remained unmatched.

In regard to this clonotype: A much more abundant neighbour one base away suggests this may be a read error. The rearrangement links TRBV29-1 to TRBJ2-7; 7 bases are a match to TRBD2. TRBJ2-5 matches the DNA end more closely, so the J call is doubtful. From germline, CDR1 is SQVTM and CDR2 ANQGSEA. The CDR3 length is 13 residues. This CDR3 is CSVVFGGTKTQYF. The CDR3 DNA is TGCAGCGTTGTCTTCGGGGGGACCAAGACCCAGTACTTC.

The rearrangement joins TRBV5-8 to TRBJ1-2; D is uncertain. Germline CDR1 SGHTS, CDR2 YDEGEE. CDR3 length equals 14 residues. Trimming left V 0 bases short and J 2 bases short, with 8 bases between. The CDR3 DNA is TGTGCCAGCAGCTTGGTACAGCCGAACTATGGCTACACCTTC. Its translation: CASSLVQPNYGYTF. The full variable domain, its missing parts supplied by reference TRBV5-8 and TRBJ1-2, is EAGVTQSPTHLIKTRGQQATLRCSPISGHTSVYWYQQALGLGLQFLLWYDEGEERNRGNFPPRFSGRQFPNYSSELNVNALELEDSALYLCASSLVQPNYGYTFGSGTRLTVV.

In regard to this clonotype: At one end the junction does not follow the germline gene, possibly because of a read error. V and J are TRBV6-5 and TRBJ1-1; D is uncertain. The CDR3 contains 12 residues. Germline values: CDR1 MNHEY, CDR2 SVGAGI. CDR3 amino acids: CAGSSVNTEAFF. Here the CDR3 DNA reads TGTGCCGGCAGTTCTGTGAACACTGAAGCTTTCTTT.

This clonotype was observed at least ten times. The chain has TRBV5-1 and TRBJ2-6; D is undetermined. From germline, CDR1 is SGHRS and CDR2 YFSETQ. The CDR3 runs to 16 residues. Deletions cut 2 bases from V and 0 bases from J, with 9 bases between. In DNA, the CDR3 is TGCGCCAGCAGCTTACACAGCGTCTCTGGGGCCAACGTCCTGACTTTC. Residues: CASSLHSVSGANVLTF.

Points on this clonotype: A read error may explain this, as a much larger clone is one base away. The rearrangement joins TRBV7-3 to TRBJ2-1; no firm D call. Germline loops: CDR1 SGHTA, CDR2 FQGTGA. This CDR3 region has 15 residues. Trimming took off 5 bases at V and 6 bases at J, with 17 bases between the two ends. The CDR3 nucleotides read TGTGCCAGCAGCCCTAGAGGTGGTAGCAGCAATGAGCAGTTCTTC. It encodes CASSPRGGSSNEQFF.

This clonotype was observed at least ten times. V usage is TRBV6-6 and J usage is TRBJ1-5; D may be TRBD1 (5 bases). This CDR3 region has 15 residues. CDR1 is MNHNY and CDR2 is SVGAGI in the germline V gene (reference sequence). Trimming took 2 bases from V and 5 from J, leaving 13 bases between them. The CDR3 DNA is TGTGCCAGCAGTTACAAACAGGTTGGGGATCAGCCCCAGCATTTT. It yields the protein CASSYKQVGDQPQHF.

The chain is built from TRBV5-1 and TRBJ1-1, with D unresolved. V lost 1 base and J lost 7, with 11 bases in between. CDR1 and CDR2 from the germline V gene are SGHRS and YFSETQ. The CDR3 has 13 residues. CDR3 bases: TGCGCCAGCAGCTTGTTATCAAACGTTGAAGCTTTCTTT. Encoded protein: CASSLLSNVEAFF.

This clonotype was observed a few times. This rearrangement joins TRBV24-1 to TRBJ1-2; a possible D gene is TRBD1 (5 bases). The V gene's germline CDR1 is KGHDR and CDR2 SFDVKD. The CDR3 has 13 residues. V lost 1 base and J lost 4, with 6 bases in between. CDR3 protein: CATSDFQGYGYTF. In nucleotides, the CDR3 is TGTGCCACCAGTGATTTCCAGGGCTATGGCTACACCTTC.

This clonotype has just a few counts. DNA for the CDR3: TGTGCCAGCAGCCAAGATCAGGGATGGGGGGTCATGAACACTGAAGCTTTCTTT. Encoded protein: CASSQDQGWGVMNTEAFF. The genes are TRBV14 and TRBJ1-1, with D maybe TRBD1 (5 bases). Germline V CDR1 and CDR2: SGHDN, FVKESK. Trimming pared 0 bases from V and 0 bases from J, leaving 17 bases between. CDR3 length: 18 amino acids.

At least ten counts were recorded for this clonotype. CDR3 region: CASGRGGLGQPQHF. The CDR3 region has the DNA TGTGCCAGCGGGAGGGGGGGGCTCGGTCAGCCCCAGCATTTT. V is TRBV6-2 or TRBV6-3 and J is TRBJ1-5; maybe TRBD1 (6 bases). Germline V gene sequence: CDR1 MNHEY, CDR2 SVGEGT. The CDR3 extends over 14 amino acids. Trimming pared 8 bases from V and 6 bases from J, leaving 17 bases between.

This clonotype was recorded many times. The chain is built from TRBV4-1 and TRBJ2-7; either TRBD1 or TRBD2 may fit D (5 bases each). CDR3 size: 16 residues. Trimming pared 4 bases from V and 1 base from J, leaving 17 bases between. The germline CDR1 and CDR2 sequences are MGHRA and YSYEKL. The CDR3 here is CASSRTGTANSYEQYF. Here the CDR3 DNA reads TGCGCCAGCAGCCGGACCGGGACGGCAAATTCCTACGAGCAGTACTTC.

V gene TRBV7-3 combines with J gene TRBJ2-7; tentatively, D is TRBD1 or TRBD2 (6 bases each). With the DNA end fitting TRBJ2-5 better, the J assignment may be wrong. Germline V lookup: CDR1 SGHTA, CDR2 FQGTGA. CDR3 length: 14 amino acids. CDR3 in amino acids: CASSSRGPPETQYF. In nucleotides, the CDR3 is TGTGCCAGCAGTTCCCGGGGGCCTCCGGAGACCCAGTACTTC.

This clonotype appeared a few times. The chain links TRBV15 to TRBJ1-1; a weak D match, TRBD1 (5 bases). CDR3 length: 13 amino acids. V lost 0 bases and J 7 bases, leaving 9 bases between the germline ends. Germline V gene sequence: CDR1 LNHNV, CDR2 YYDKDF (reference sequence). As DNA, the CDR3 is TGTGCCACCAGCAGAGATGGGACGGTTGAAGCTTTCTTT. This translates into CATSRDGTVEAFF.

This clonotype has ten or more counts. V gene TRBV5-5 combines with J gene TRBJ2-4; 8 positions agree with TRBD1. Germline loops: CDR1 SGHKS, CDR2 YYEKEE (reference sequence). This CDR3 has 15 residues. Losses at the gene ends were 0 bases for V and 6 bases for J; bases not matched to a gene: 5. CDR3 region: CASSLGTGSGNIQYF. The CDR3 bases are TGTGCCAGCAGCTTGGGGACAGGGTCGGGAAACATTCAGTACTTC. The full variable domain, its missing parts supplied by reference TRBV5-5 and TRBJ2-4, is DAGVTQSPTHLIKTRGQQVTLRCSPISGHKSVSWYQQVLGQGPQFIFQYYEKEERGRGNFPDRFSARQFPNYSSELNVNALLLGDSALYLCASSLGTGSGNIQYFGAGTRLSVL.

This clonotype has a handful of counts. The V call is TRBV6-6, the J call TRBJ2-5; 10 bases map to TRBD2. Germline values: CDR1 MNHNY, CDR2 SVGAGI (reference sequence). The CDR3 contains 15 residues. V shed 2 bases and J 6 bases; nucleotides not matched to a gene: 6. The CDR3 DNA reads TGTGCCAGCAGTTACGGGTCTAGCGGGGGACAGACCCAGTACTTC. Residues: CASSYGSSGGQTQYF.

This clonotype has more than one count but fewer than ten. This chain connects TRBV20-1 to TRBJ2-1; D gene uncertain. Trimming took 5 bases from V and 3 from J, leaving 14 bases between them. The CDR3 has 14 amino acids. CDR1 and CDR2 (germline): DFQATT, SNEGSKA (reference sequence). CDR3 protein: CSAHTPANYNEQFF. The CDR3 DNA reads TGCAGTGCTCACACTCCAGCCAACTACAATGAGCAGTTCTTC.

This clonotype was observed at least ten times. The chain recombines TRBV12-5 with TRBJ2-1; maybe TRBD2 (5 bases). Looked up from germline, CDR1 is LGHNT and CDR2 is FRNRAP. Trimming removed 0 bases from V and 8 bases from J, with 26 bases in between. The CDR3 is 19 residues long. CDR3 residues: CASGLVLGFGPPVGYEQFF. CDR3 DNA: TGTGCTAGTGGTTTGGTACTAGGATTTGGCCCCCCGGTCGGATATGAGCAGTTCTTC.

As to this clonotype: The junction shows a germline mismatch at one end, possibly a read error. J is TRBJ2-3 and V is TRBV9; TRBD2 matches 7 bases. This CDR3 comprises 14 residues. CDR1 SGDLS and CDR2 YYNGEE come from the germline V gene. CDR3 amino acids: CACSVRGGRDTQYF. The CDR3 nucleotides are TGTGCCTGCAGCGTACGCGGGGGTAGAGATACGCAGTATTTT.

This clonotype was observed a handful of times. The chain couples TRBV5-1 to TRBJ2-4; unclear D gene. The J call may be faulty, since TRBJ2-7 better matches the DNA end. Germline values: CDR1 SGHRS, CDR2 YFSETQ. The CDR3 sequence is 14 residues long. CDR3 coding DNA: TGCGCCAGCAGCTCCGGTGGCAGTTTCTACGAGCAGTACTTC. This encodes CASSSGGSFYEQYF.